Listed below are T cell receptor beta chains from one sample, sequenced in a study of cytomegalovirus exposure and HLA in healthy donors. Sequenced by immunoSEQ multiplex PCR; TCRdb stores in-frame clones only, minus some. The sample lists about 300,000 clones; 70% to 90% were seen once. The specimen was PBMCs. These receptors came from a man aged 40-49 years in good health and CMV-seropositive. CDR3s include the opening cysteine and the closing phenylalanine or tryptophan.

J gene | V gene | CDR3 protein
TRBJ2-7 | TRBV30 | CAWGQGGQYF
TRBJ2-2 | TRBV5-1 | CASTGSGTGELFF
TRBJ2-1 | TRBV19 | CASTDLVPGEQFF
TRBJ2-1 | TRBV6-4 | CASSDRSGSYYNEQFF
TRBJ2-7 | TRBV13 | CASSPGQGRRNEQYF
TRBJ2-7 | TRBV5-4 | CASSTRQNYEQYF
TRBJ2-7 | TRBV5-5 | CASSLDSQGTGDPYEQYF
TRBJ2-1 | TRBV29-1 | CSVTPGLAGAGAYNEQFF
TRBJ2-5 | TRBV4-3 | CASSQEAGTGTETQYF
TRBJ2-1 | TRBV7-9 | CASSLARRLAESNEQFF
TRBJ2-5 | TRBV5-4 | CASRAGQGQETQYF
TRBJ2-7 | TRBV15 | CATSGKKTRPYEQYF
TRBJ2-7 | TRBV6-5 | CASTRRQGWEQYF
TRBJ2-3 | TRBV9 | CASSVVAGGNTQYF
TRBJ2-7 | TRBV2 | CASRWGTDTYEQYF
TRBJ2-7 | TRBV5-6 | CASSLGGQRLGEQYF
TRBJ2-3 | TRBV9 | CASSVGAGDLTDTQYF
TRBJ2-3 | TRBV27 | CASSWTSGSFADTQYF
TRBJ2-2 | TRBV29-1 | CSVGGGPGTGELFF
TRBJ1-2 | TRBV7-9 | CASSLTRANYGYTF
TRBJ2-7 | TRBV4-2 | CASSLRGLAGDEQYF
TRBJ2-7 | TRBV28 | CASSYPGTGSYEQYF
TRBJ2-7 | TRBV15 | CATSRAGLAGYEQYF
TRBJ2-7 | TRBV27 | CASSFLPGTSGGSEQYF
TRBJ2-7 | TRBV5-1 | CASSNPGQGSYEQYF
TRBJ1-1 | TRBV27 | CASSLMGRGYTEAFF
TRBJ2-3 | TRBV28 | CASSRGTARTDTQYF
TRBJ1-3 | TRBV29-1 | CSVAGDRLSRTIYF
NA | TRBV19 | CASSTRGTEQYF
TRBJ1-4 | TRBV7-7 | CKIRDRTNEKLFF
TRBJ2-7 | TRBV28 | CASSQPSRYEQYF
TRBJ2-3 | TRBV4-1 | CASSPELAGVADTQYF
TRBJ2-3 | TRBV11-2 | CASTLGQRDTQYF
TRBJ2-5 | TRBV7-9 | CASSFSLRLAEQETQYF
TRBJ2-2 | TRBV25-1 | CASSEYRQGGTGELFF
TRBJ2-1 | TRBV5-1 | CASSLVPGSPYNEQFF
TRBJ2-7 | TRBV29-1 | CSVETSGRYEQYF
TRBJ2-7 | TRBV28 | CASREALYYEQYF
TRBJ2-7 | TRBV11-2 | CASSSSTPQYF
TRBJ1-5 | TRBV28 | CASSPAGTGGFQPQHF
TRBJ2-1 | TRBV9 | CASECNEQFF
TRBJ2-7 | TRBV5-4 | CASSLRLAGFNEQYF
TRBJ2-7 | TRBV10-3 | CAIRRREASEQYF
TRBJ2-7 | TRBV6-1 | CASRGDNSYEQYF
TRBJ1-2 | TRBV7-9 | CASSPLTGGDGYTF
TRBJ2-7 | TRBV7-9 | CASSATGDKTYEQYF
TRBJ2-3 | TRBV9 | CASSVATSGRWADTQYF
TRBJ2-7 | TRBV15 | CATSRETRLAATYEQYF
TRBJ2-1 | TRBV2 | CASSVTWTGGNEQFF
TRBJ1-2 | TRBV5-1 | CASRLTTGELTNYGYTF
TRBJ2-1 | TRBV28 | CASRVAGAEYNEQFF
TRBJ1-1 | TRBV28 | CASSLRWMDRAEAFF
TRBJ2-6 | TRBV5-1 | CASSQGTSKAFGANVLTF
TRBJ2-7 | TRBV6-6 | CASSYGQSYEQYF
TRBJ2-7 | TRBV6-6 | CASSPRRDRGYEQYF
TRBJ2-7 | TRBV5-8 | CASSLGQGRYEQYF
TRBJ1-4 | TRBV28 | CASTSSGATNEKLFF